This entry features one T cell receptor (beta chain) sequence. What it binds is not known. Its ends do not fully match the called genes, so a read error is possible. The data were taken from a study of tumor and adjacent non-tumor tissue in lung cancer. About the study: Histology: under 15 adenocarcinoma, a couple of squamous cell carcinoma, 1 small cell lung cancer. Approximately 4.2 million productive TCRbeta reads were obtained per sample on average.

Regarding the study as a whole: TCR diversity was significantly greater in tumor than normal lung tissue.

This CDR3 contains 13 residues. The germline CDR1 and CDR2 sequences are MNHNY and SVGAGI (reference sequence). The template was RNA from unsorted bulk tissue. TCRbeta libraries were built with three rounds of nested PCR, modified from ARM-PCR. TCRdb redid the calling of the multiplex PCR reads with MiXCR, one entry per CDR3 protein. The data show approximately 120,000 distinct CDR3 sequences, about 75% seen once. This TCR was sampled from a woman aged 55-70 years with non-small cell lung cancer. Sequenced sample: lung tumor tissue. The chain combines TRBV6-6 with TRBJ1-1; D not certain. The chain's CDR3 is CAGSLPPRTGAFF. The CDR3 coding sequence is TGTGCCGGCAGTCTTCCCCCCAGGACGGGAGCTTTCTTT.